The T cell receptor (beta chain) described here comes from a study of blood T cell repertoires in COVID-19. Across the study: COVID-19 samples from acute and convalescent phases originated in the United States, Italy and Spain.

Recruited during active infection, patients (from Seattle) were subsequently followed longitudinally. Data came from immunoSEQ multiplex PCR; TCRdb stores just in-frame clones and leaves some out. The sample has fewer than 80,000 clones, 75% to 90% seen once. The clonotype originates from a man aged 80 or over with COVID-19, enrolled during active disease. Sequencing used peripheral blood.

The CDR3 DNA sequence: TGTGCCAGTAGTGCTAACAGGGGGCTCTCCTACAATGAGCAGTTCTTC. This codes for CASSANRGLSYNEQFF. The gene calls are TRBV19 and TRBJ2-1, with TRBD1 identical over 9 bases. The CDR3 has 16 amino acids. The V gene's germline CDR1 is LNHDA and CDR2 SQIVND (reference sequence). Trimming cost V 5 bases and J 0 bases; bases outside gene matches: 5.